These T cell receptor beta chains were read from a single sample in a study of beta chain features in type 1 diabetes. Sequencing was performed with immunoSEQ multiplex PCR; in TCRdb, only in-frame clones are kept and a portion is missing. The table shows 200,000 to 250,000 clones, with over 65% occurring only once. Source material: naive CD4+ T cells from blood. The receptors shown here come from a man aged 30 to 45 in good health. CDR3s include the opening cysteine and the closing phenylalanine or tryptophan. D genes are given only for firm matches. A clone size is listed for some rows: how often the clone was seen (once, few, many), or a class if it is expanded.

CDR3 DNA: TGCGCCAGCATTCACAGCGGGATCTACGAGCAGTACTTC
CDR3 protein: CASIHSGIYEQYF
D gene: TRBD2
J gene: TRBJ2-7
V gene: TRBV23-1
clone size: -

CDR3 DNA: TGCAGCGTTGTCTCAGGGGGCATCGGCTATGAGCAGTTCTTC
CDR3 protein: CSVVSGGIGYEQFF
D gene: TRBD1
J gene: TRBJ2-1
V gene: TRBV29-1
clone size: -

CDR3 DNA: TGTGCCAGCTCAAGAATGGACCCCTGGGAGGGTCGCTCCTACAATGAGCAGTTCTTC
CDR3 protein: CASSRMDPWEGRSYNEQFF
D gene: TRBD2
J gene: TRBJ2-1
V gene: TRBV18
clone size: -

CDR3 DNA: TGTGCCAGGGGTAGAAAAAACATTCAGTACTTC
CDR3 protein: CARGRKNIQYF
D gene: -
J gene: TRBJ2-4
V gene: TRBV21-1
clone size: -

CDR3 DNA: TGTGCCAGCAGGGGACAGGGGGAGAATACCGGGGAGCTGTTTTTT
CDR3 protein: CASRGQGENTGELFF
D gene: TRBD1
J gene: TRBJ2-2
V gene: TRBV25-1
clone size: -

CDR3 DNA: TGTGCCAGCAGACGAGACCCCGCCGATTCGTACCAAGAGACCCAGTACTTC
CDR3 protein: CASRRDPADSYQETQYF
D gene: -
J gene: TRBJ2-5
V gene: TRBV27
clone size: once

CDR3 DNA: TGTGCCAGCAGCTCCCAGGACCGCCGCGAGCAGTACTTC
CDR3 protein: CASSSQDRREQYF
D gene: -
J gene: TRBJ2-7
V gene: TRBV7-8
clone size: -

CDR3 DNA: TGTGCCAGCAGCTTAGGCAGTAGTGTCCAAGAGACCCAGTACTTC
CDR3 protein: CASSLGSSVQETQYF
D gene: -
J gene: TRBJ2-5
V gene: TRBV7-9
clone size: -

CDR3 DNA: TGCAGCGCCAAGCCCGACAGGGACTATGGCTACACCTTC
CDR3 protein: CSAKPDRDYGYTF
D gene: TRBD1
J gene: TRBJ1-2
V gene: TRBV29-1
clone size: -

CDR3 DNA: TGCGCCAGCAGCCTCTCTGGGGCCAACGTCCTGACTTTC
CDR3 protein: CASSLSGANVLTF
D gene: -
J gene: TRBJ2-6
V gene: TRBV4-3
clone size: once

CDR3 DNA: TGCAGCGTTGCCACTCAGACCTACGAGCAGTACTTC
CDR3 protein: CSVATQTYEQYF
D gene: -
J gene: TRBJ2-7
V gene: TRBV29-1
clone size: -

CDR3 DNA: TGTGCCATCAAGGGGTACAATGAGCAGTTCTTC
CDR3 protein: CAIKGYNEQFF
D gene: -
J gene: TRBJ2-1
V gene: TRBV10-3
clone size: -

CDR3 DNA: TGTGCCAGTAGTATAACTGGGGCCAACGTCCTGACTTTC
CDR3 protein: CASSITGANVLTF
D gene: -
J gene: TRBJ2-6
V gene: TRBV19
clone size: -

CDR3 DNA: TGTGCCAGCAGCGAGGTAGTCGGCGGGAGGGCCCACAATGAGCAGTTCTTC
CDR3 protein: CASSEVVGGRAHNEQFF
D gene: TRBD2
J gene: TRBJ2-1
V gene: TRBV9
clone size: -

CDR3 DNA: TGCAGCGCTTTCACTAGCGGGGCAAGCTCCTACAATGAGCAGTTCTTC
CDR3 protein: CSAFTSGASSYNEQFF
D gene: TRBD2
J gene: TRBJ2-1
V gene: TRBV29-1
clone size: few

CDR3 DNA: TGTGCCGGTGGGGGACACCGCTACGAGCAGTACTTC
CDR3 protein: CAGGGHRYEQYF
D gene: -
J gene: TRBJ2-7
V gene: TRBV30
clone size: -

CDR3 DNA: TGCGCCAGCAGCCCCGTCAGTGGGACGAACACTGAAGCTTTCTTT
CDR3 protein: CASSPVSGTNTEAFF
D gene: -
J gene: TRBJ1-1
V gene: TRBV5-1
clone size: few

CDR3 DNA: TGTGCCAGCAGCCAGGTACTATCCTACGAGCAGTACTTC
CDR3 protein: CASSQVLSYEQYF
D gene: -
J gene: TRBJ2-7
V gene: TRBV14
clone size: -

CDR3 DNA: TGCAGCGTTGAGAGCGGGAGGCCCGTGAATGAGCAGTTCTTC
CDR3 protein: CSVESGRPVNEQFF
D gene: TRBD2
J gene: TRBJ2-1
V gene: TRBV29-1
clone size: -

CDR3 DNA: TGCAGCGGTGAAGCGGAAACAGGGAAGGTCGGGGAGCTGTTTTTT
CDR3 protein: CSGEAETGKVGELFF
D gene: -
J gene: TRBJ2-2
V gene: TRBV29-1
clone size: -

CDR3 DNA: TGTGCCAGCAGCGTAGCTAGCGCCGACTACGAGCAGTACTTC
CDR3 protein: CASSVASADYEQYF
D gene: -
J gene: TRBJ2-7
V gene: TRBV9
clone size: -

CDR3 DNA: TGCAGCGTTAGGCTAGCGGGAGAGGCCCAGTACTTC
CDR3 protein: CSVRLAGEAQYF
D gene: TRBD2
J gene: TRBJ2-5
V gene: TRBV29-1
clone size: -

CDR3 DNA: TGTGCCAGCAGCTTAGTGGCGGGTCCTAACTATGGCTACACCTTC
CDR3 protein: CASSLVAGPNYGYTF
D gene: -
J gene: TRBJ1-2
V gene: TRBV7-2
clone size: -